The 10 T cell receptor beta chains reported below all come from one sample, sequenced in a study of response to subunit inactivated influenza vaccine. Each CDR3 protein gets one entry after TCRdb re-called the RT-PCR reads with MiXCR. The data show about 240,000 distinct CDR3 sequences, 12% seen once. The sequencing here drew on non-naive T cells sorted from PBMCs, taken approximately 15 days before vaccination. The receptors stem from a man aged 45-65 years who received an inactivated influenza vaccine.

The chain's CDR3 is CATSRDLSGWGNQPQHF. The DNA of the CDR3 is TGTGCCACCAGCAGAGATCTGTCAGGATGGGGTAATCAGCCCCAGCATTTT. The chain has TRBV15 and TRBJ1-5; no clear D gene. The V end lost 0 bases, the J end lost 4 bases, and 16 bases lay between the germline ends. The length of the CDR3 is 17 residues. Germline V lookup: CDR1 LNHNV, CDR2 YYDKDF (reference sequence).

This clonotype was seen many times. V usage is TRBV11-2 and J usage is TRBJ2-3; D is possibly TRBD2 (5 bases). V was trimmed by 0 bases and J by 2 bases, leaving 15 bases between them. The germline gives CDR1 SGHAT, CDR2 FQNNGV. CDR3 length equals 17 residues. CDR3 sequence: CASSLDHRTRATDTQYF. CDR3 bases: TGTGCCAGCAGCTTAGATCATAGGACGAGGGCCACAGATACGCAGTATTTT. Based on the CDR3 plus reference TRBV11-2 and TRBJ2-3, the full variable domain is EAGVAQSPRYKIIEKRQSVAFWCNPISGHATLYWYQQILGQGPKLLIQFQNNGVVDDSQLPKDRFSAERLKGVDSTLKIQPAKLEDSAVYLCASSLDHRTRATDTQYFGPGTRLTVL.

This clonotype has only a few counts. CDR3 amino acids: CASSLVGQGTEAFF. The CDR3 DNA reads as TGCGCCAGCAGCTTGGTGGGCCAGGGCACTGAAGCTTTCTTT. The genes are TRBV5-1 and TRBJ1-1; perhaps TRBD1 as D (5 bases). The CDR3 consists of 14 residues. Germline CDR1 SGHRS, CDR2 YFSETQ. V was cut by 0 bases and J by 4 bases, with 10 bases left in between.

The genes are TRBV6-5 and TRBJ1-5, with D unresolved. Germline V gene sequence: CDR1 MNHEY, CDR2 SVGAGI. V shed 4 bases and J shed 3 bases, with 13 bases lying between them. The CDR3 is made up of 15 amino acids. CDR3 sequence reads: CASSFVGRNNQPQHF. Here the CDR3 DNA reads TGTGCCAGCAGTTTCGTTGGGCGGAACAATCAGCCCCAGCATTTT.

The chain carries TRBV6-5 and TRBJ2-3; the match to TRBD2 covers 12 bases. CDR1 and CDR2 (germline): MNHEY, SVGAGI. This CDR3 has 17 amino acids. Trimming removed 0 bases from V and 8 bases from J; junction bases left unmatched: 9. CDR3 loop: CASSYSTSGSLSPTQYF. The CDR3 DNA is TGTGCCAGCAGTTACTCGACTAGCGGGAGCTTGTCGCCTACGCAGTATTTT.

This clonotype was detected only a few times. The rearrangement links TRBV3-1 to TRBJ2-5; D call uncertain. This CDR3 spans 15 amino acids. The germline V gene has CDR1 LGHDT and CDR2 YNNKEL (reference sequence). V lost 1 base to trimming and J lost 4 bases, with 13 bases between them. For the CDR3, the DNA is TGTGCCAGCAGCCAAGGCTTTACATCTCTAGAGACCCAGTACTTC. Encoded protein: CASSQGFTSLETQYF.

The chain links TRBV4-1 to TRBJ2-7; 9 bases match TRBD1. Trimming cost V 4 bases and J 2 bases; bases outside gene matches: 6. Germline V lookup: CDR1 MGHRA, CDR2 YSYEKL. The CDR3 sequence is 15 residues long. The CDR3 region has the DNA TGCGCCAGCAGCCTCTTGACAGGGGGACCCTACGAGCAGTACTTC. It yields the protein CASSLLTGGPYEQYF.

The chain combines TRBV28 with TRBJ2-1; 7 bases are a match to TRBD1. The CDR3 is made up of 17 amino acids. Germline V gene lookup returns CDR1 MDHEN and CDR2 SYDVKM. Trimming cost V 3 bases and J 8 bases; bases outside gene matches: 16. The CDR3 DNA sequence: TGTGCCAGCAGTTTGGGGAATCTGCGAGGGGGCATCGATGAGCAGTTCTTC. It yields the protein CASSLGNLRGGIDEQFF.

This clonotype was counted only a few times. The DNA of the CDR3 is TGTGCCAGCAGCTTTGGGCCCCGCACTGAAGCTTTCTTT. This codes for CASSFGPRTEAFF. This chain links TRBV11-2 with TRBJ1-1; D uncertain. The length of the CDR3 is 13 residues. The V gene's germline CDR1 is SGHAT and CDR2 FQNNGV. Trimming took 3 bases from V and 4 from J, leaving 9 bases between them.

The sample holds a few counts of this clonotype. The CDR3 DNA reads as TGTGCCAGCACGGCGGTCATGAGCACAGATACGCAGTATTTT. Translated, it gives CASTAVMSTDTQYF. The chain has TRBV7-2 and TRBJ2-3; D ambiguous. V was trimmed by 7 bases and J by 0 bases, leaving 11 bases between them. From germline, CDR1 is SGHTA and CDR2 FQGNSA. The CDR3 is 14 amino acids.